This T cell receptor (beta chain) stems from a study of T-cell reconstitution after alpha-beta-depleted transplantation in children. Notes on the study in general: It was newly produced T cells that mostly accounted for T-cell counts and diversity one year after transplant. After transplant, high TCRbeta diversity at day 60 in some patients arose from surviving recipient T cells and thymic progenitors. Several hundred graft clones that had expanded were reportedly the source of alpha-beta T cells about two months after transplant.

This CDR3 comprises 15 residues. Trimming left V 1 base short and J 1 base short, with 8 bases between. CDR1 is SGHTA, CDR2 FQGNSA, per germline. Molecular barcoding with unique molecular identifiers was used for the TCRbeta library. Using its own MiXCR run on the PCR reads, TCRdb lists one record per CDR3 protein. The sample has 600,000 or so distinct CDR3 sequences, 23% seen once. In regard to this clonotype: Antigen specificity is unknown.

The receptor was isolated from a boy younger than two who had a stem cell transplant for acute myeloid leukemia, so the T cells may come from the graft donor. The V and J genes are TRBV7-2 and TRBJ2-1; no firm D call. This sample comprised PBMCs, mostly from graft donor cells, obtained 360 days after TCRalphabeta/CD19-depleted stem cell transplant. The CDR3 loop reads CASSLDPGSYNEQFF. Written as DNA, the CDR3 is TGTGCCAGCAGCTTAGATCCGGGTTCCTACAATGAGCAGTTCTTC.